This T cell receptor beta chain was sequenced during a study of long-term antiretroviral therapy in people with HIV. Survey-level resolution applied to immunoSEQ assay v3.0. Clones were sequenced by immunoSEQ multiplex PCR, and TCRdb holds only the in-frame ones, with some missing. The profile covers tens of thousands of clones, with 70% to 90% appearing a single time and 10% taken by the ten largest. Study observations and caveats: Upon ART, diversity increased but remained lower than transplant donor controls.

The length of the CDR3 is 15 residues. Per the germline V gene, CDR1 is LNHDA and CDR2 is SQIVND (reference sequence). Trimming removed 2 bases at V and 6 bases at J, with 14 bases between. Notes on this clone: Antigen unknown.

The input for sequencing was unsorted PBMCs, taken 2.2 years after starting antiretroviral therapy. The chain carries TRBV19 and TRBJ2-1; D ambiguous. The sequence came from a man aged 18 to 29 with HIV. The CDR3 reads CASSIMAELSNEQFF. The CDR3 DNA follows: TGTGCCAGTAGTATAATGGCAGAGCTATCCAATGAGCAGTTCTTC. Full variable domain (remainder filled in from reference TRBV19 and TRBJ2-1): DGGITQSPKYLFRKEGQNVTLSCEQNLNHDAMYWYRQDPGQGLRLIYYSQIVNDFQKGDIAEGYSVSREKKESFPLTVTSAQKNPTAFYLCASSIMAELSNEQFFGPGTRLTVL.